This T cell receptor (beta chain) is from a study of cytomegalovirus exposure and HLA in healthy donors. For the study at large: Counted in an early data release were some 81 million unique TCRs from HLA-typed donors.

The study, taken as a whole, reports: Among the most significant clusters, several appeared linked to common viral pathogens in a later analysis.

On this clone: Its target is unknown.

Samples came from healthy bone marrow donors. The CDR3 loop spans 18 amino acids. PCR amplification relied on 60 Vbeta primers (plus 13 Jbeta primers). The assay was immunoSEQ multiplex PCR, and TCRdb's table has in-frame clones only and misses some. The sample has a few hundred thousand clones, about 86% seen once. What was sequenced was PBMCs. This rearrangement joins TRBV21-1 to TRBJ2-3; the table names TRBD2, a call not compared with the DNA. TRBV21-1 corresponds to a pseudogene. The sequence came from an older woman in good health and CMV-seropositive. As DNA, the CDR3 is TGTGCCAGCAGCAAAGCTAAGGAACTAGCTCAACGGACAGATACGCAGTATTTT. It translates to CASSKAKELAQRTDTQYF.